This entry describes one T cell receptor (beta chain). The antigen is not known. At one end, the junction sequence differs from germline, possibly due to a read error. The source of the sample is a study of shared clonotypes between healthy human individuals. Study outcomes and limitations: Some naive CD4 clonotypes, about 5%, turned up in common across several donors.

The V gene's germline CDR1 is WNHNN and CDR2 SYGVQD (reference sequence). The CDR3 loop spans 13 amino acids. Data came from immunoSEQ multiplex PCR; TCRdb stores just in-frame clones and leaves some out. The repertoire includes approximately 2,000,000 clones, about nine tenths of them detected once, and around 0.4% sits in the top ten. The chain is built from TRBV10-1 and TRBJ2-7; 7 bases are shared with TRBD1. Sequenced sample: naive CD4+ T cells from PBMCs. The subset: CD45RA+ positively selected. The clonotype originates from a man younger than 35 in good health. Some clones in this sample may be carry-over from other donors' samples. CDR3 coding DNA: TGCGCCAGCAGTGAAACTGCCTGGGACAGTCTCTCCTTC. Amino acids: CASSETAWDSLSF.